Listed below are T cell receptor beta chains from one sample, sequenced in a study of Graves' ophthalmopathy and Graves' hyperthyroidism. TCRdb redid the calling of the multiplex PCR reads with MiXCR, one entry per CDR3 protein. The sample has a few hundred thousand distinct CDR3 sequences, 15% seen once. The sequenced material came from peripheral blood. The receptors stem from a woman aged 18-29 years with stable Graves' hyperthyroidism. The CDR3 runs from the conserved cysteine through the conserved F or W. D genes are given only for firm matches. Only part of the rows carry a size: once, few, many, or a class if the clone is expanded.

few	TRBJ1-1	NA	TRBV7-2	TGTGCCAGCAGCACCACTGGGGGAACAGCTTTCTTT	CASSTTGGTAFF
NA	TRBJ1-5	NA	TRBV20-1	TGCAGTGCTGGAGCTGACGGTAGAACTTTTCAGCCCCAGCATTTT	CSAGADGRTFQPQHF
many	TRBJ2-6	TRBD1	TRBV7-2	TGTGCCAGCAGCTTAGGTTGGGACAGCAATAAAGACTCTGGGGCCAACGTCCTGACTTTC	CASSLGWDSNKDSGANVLTF
many	TRBJ2-5	TRBD2	TRBV5-1	TGCGCCAGCAGCCCTAGCGGTGAAGAGACCCAGTACTTC	CASSPSGEETQYF
NA	TRBJ2-7	TRBD1	TRBV5-1	TGCGCCAGCAGCAAGGACAGGGACCCCTCTCCCTACGAGCAGTACTTC	CASSKDRDPSPYEQYF
NA	TRBJ1-2	TRBD1	TRBV6-1	TGTGCCAGCAGTGAACGGACAGGGGGACTATCTACTCGTGGCTACACCTTC	CASSERTGGLSTRGYTF
NA	TRBJ2-7	TRBD1	TRBV6-2/TRBV6-3	TGTGCCAGCAGACCCGCAGGGGGGACAGGGGTGACCTACGAGCAGTACTTC	CASRPAGGTGVTYEQYF
many	TRBJ1-1	NA	TRBV29-1	TGCAGCGTTGAGGGTTGGGTAGGGACTGAAGCTTTCTTT	CSVEGWVGTEAFF
many	TRBJ2-2	NA	TRBV19	TGTGCCAGTAGTATCCGTCCCGGGGAGCTGTTTTTT	CASSIRPGELFF
NA	TRBJ1-2	NA	TRBV20-1	TGCAGTGCTTATCTTAACTATGGCTACACCTTC	CSAYLNYGYTF
many	TRBJ2-5	TRBD1	TRBV6-2/TRBV6-3	TGTGCCAGCACTCAGACAGGGCACCAAGAGACCCAGTACTTC	CASTQTGHQETQYF
once	TRBJ2-7	NA	TRBV12-3/TRBV12-4	TGTGCCAGCAGTCCCGGGCCCCTTCGTGGCTACGAGCAGTACTTC	CASSPGPLRGYEQYF
many	TRBJ2-5	NA	TRBV29-1	TGCAGCCTCACGGAGGGAAGCCAAGAGACCCAGTACTTC	CSLTEGSQETQYF
many	TRBJ2-7	NA	TRBV2	TGTGCCAGCAGGTCGGGGGATCAGCGTTACGAGCAGTACTTC	CASRSGDQRYEQYF
NA	TRBJ2-5	NA	TRBV18	TGTGCCAGCTCACCTCGTCAGGGCGAAGAGACCCAGTACTTC	CASSPRQGEETQYF
NA	TRBJ2-5	NA	TRBV11-2	TGTGGCAGCAGCGAGCAGGTCCAAGAGACCCGGTACTTC	CGSSEQVQETRYF
many	TRBJ1-6	NA	TRBV12-3/TRBV12-4	TGTGCCAGCAGTTTTCGTGGTCGGGGTTCACCCCTCCACTTT	CASSFRGRGSPLHF
many	TRBJ1-1	NA	TRBV25-1	TGTGCCAGCAGTGTAGGGTACACTGAAGCTTTCTTT	CASSVGYTEAFF
many	TRBJ1-1	NA	TRBV6-2/TRBV6-3	TGTGCCAGCAGTTACTCCCTTAGGTACACTGAAGCTTTCTTT	CASSYSLRYTEAFF
few	TRBJ1-6	TRBD1	TRBV19	TGTGCCAGTAGTCAGACAGGGGGCTATTCACCCCTCCACTTT	CASSQTGGYSPLHF
few	TRBJ2-5	NA	TRBV4-2	TGTGCCAGCAGCCAAGAAGTCGGCTCCGGGACCCAGTACTTC	CASSQEVGSGTQYF
many	TRBJ1-1	NA	TRBV6-5	TGTGCCAGCAGTTATAGTTGGGCGTCGAACACTGAAGCTTTCTTT	CASSYSWASNTEAFF
once	TRBJ1-2	NA	TRBV6-5	TGTGCCAGCAGTTACGACGGGGGCGCTATTGGCTACACCTTC	CASSYDGGAIGYTF
NA	TRBJ2-7	NA	TRBV12-3/TRBV12-4	TGTGCCAGCAGCCGGACAGGGAGGGCTACCTACGAGCAGTACTTC	CASSRTGRATYEQYF
many	TRBJ1-6	TRBD1	TRBV20-1	TGCAGTGCTAAAAGGGGGGGGACAGGGAACCCCTCCGGTTCACCCCTCCACTTT	CSAKRGGTGNPSGSPLHF
many	TRBJ1-2	TRBD1	TRBV6-5	TGTGCCAGCAGCTACCGCGAGGGCACAGGGGTAAACTATGGCTACACCTTC	CASSYREGTGVNYGYTF
few	TRBJ2-2	NA	TRBV7-9	TGTGCCAGCAGCTTCTATCTGACCGGGGAGCTGTTTTTT	CASSFYLTGELFF
many	TRBJ1-2	NA	TRBV12-3/TRBV12-4	TGTGCCAGCAGTTTAGAAAAGACGTATGGCTACACCTTC	CASSLEKTYGYTF
many	TRBJ1-1	NA	TRBV6-5	TGTGCCAGCAGTTACGGGGGATCGGACACTGAAGCTTTCTTT	CASSYGGSDTEAFF
NA	TRBJ2-5	TRBD2	TRBV19	TGTGCCAGTAGGGATCCGGGACTACAAGAGACCCAGTACTTC	CASRDPGLQETQYF
NA	TRBJ1-5	NA	TRBV19	TGTGCCAGTAGATGGGCAGATCCCAATCAGCCCCAGCATTTT	CASRWADPNQPQHF
many	TRBJ1-5	NA	TRBV11-2	TGTGCCAGCAGCCTAGGCAGGGGAGGGTCACGGCCCCAGCATTTT	CASSLGRGGSRPQHF
many	TRBJ2-2	NA	TRBV5-5	TGTGCCAGCAGCTTGGCCGGGCACGGGGAGCTGTTTTTT	CASSLAGHGELFF
many	TRBJ2-5	NA	TRBV6-5	TGTGCCAGCAGTTACGGGGGGCGTGGCCAAGAGACCCAGTACTTC	CASSYGGRGQETQYF
many	TRBJ2-2	NA	TRBV5-5	TGTGCCAGCAGATTCCCCCTAGCCGGCGGGGAGCTGTTTTTT	CASRFPLAGGELFF
many	TRBJ1-1	NA	TRBV12-3/TRBV12-4	TGTGCCAGCAGTTTAGGAGGGACGGCAGGTGAAGCTTTCTTT	CASSLGGTAGEAFF
many	TRBJ2-7	TRBD1	TRBV6-2/TRBV6-3	TGTGCCAGCAGTACCGGGACAGGGGCCCCCTACGAGCAGTACTTC	CASSTGTGAPYEQYF
many	TRBJ2-5	TRBD2	TRBV5-1	TGCGCCAGCGGAATACTAGCGGGGGGGTCGGAGACCCAGTACTTC	CASGILAGGSETQYF
many	TRBJ1-6	NA	TRBV18	TGTGCCAGCTCACCCAGAGTTCCAGACAATTCACCCCTCCACTTT	CASSPRVPDNSPLHF
many	TRBJ1-1	NA	TRBV24-1	TGTGCCACCCGGGGGAACGGGGAATACACTGAAGCTTTCTTT	CATRGNGEYTEAFF
NA	TRBJ1-2	NA	TRBV5-8	TGTGCCAGCAGCTTTACGGGCAGCTATGGCTACACCTTC	CASSFTGSYGYTF
many	TRBJ2-7	NA	TRBV6-2/TRBV6-3	TGTGCCAGCAGTTACCTACCGGCGGCCTACGAGCAGTACTTC	CASSYLPAAYEQYF
many	TRBJ1-2	NA	TRBV11-2	TGTGCCAGCAGCGCAAGCGCGGGGCCTAACTATGGCTACACCTTC	CASSASAGPNYGYTF
many	TRBJ1-6	TRBD1	TRBV28	TGTGCCAGCACCTCCGGGACAGGGGGCAGTTCACCCCTCCACTTT	CASTSGTGGSSPLHF
many	TRBJ1-1	NA	TRBV29-1	TGCAGCGTTGAGCTACTCGTGGCAGGGAGGGCGGCTTTCTTT	CSVELLVAGRAAFF
few	TRBJ2-4	NA	TRBV19	TGTGCCAGTAGCGAGGTAGCCAAAAACATTCAGTACTTC	CASSEVAKNIQYF
many	TRBJ1-2	NA	TRBV20-1	TGCAGTGCTAGCGCGGGACCACCTAACTATGGCTACACCTTC	CSASAGPPNYGYTF
NA	TRBJ2-7	TRBD1	TRBV9	TGTGCCAGCAGCGAGGGGGACAGGGGACTTTACGAGCAGTACTTC	CASSEGDRGLYEQYF
NA	TRBJ1-2	NA	TRBV24-1	TGTGCCACCAGTTCCCCCCGTAGTCAGGGTGAGAGTGGCTACACCTTC	CATSSPRSQGESGYTF
many	TRBJ1-2	NA	TRBV10-3	TGTGCCATCAGTGAGAGGACAGACGGCTACACCTTC	CAISERTDGYTF
many	TRBJ2-2	NA	TRBV12-3/TRBV12-4	TGTGCCAGCAGAAGGACTGCGGTGAGCGCCGGGGAGCTGTTTTTT	CASRRTAVSAGELFF
many	TRBJ2-2	TRBD1	TRBV24-1	TGTGCCACCAGTGGAACCAGGGGGTCGAACACCGGGGAGCTGTTTTTT	CATSGTRGSNTGELFF
many	TRBJ1-2	NA	TRBV13	TGTGCCAGCAGCTTACGGTCGAGACGAAACTATGGCTACACCTTC	CASSLRSRRNYGYTF
many	TRBJ1-2	NA	TRBV12-3/TRBV12-4	TGTGCCAGCAGTTCGGGCCTTTACTATGGCTACACCTTC	CASSSGLYYGYTF
many	TRBJ1-1	NA	TRBV19	TGTGCCAGTAACCCAAGGGCCGGGGGCGTTGGGTACACTGAAGCTTTCTTT	CASNPRAGGVGYTEAFF
many	TRBJ1-5	NA	TRBV27	TGTGCCAGCAGTTCCATGTATAGCAATCAGCCCCAGCATTTT	CASSSMYSNQPQHF
many	TRBJ2-7	NA	TRBV12-3/TRBV12-4	TGTGCCAGCAGTTTGGCAAATTCCTACGAGCAGTACTTC	CASSLANSYEQYF